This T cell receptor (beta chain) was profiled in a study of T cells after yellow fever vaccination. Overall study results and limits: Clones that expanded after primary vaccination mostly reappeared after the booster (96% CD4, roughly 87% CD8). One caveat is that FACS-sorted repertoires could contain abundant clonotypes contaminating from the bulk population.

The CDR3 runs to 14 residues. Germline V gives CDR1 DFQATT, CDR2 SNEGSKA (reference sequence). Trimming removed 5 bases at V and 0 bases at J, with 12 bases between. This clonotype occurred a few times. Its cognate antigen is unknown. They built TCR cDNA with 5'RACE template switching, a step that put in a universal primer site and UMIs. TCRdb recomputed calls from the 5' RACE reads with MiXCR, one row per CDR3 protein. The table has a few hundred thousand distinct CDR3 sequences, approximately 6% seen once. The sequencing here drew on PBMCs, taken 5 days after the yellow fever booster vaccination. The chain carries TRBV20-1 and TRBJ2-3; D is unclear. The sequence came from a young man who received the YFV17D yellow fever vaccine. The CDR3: CSARKEFSTDTQYF. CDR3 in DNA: TGCAGTGCTCGAAAGGAGTTTAGCACAGATACGCAGTATTTT.